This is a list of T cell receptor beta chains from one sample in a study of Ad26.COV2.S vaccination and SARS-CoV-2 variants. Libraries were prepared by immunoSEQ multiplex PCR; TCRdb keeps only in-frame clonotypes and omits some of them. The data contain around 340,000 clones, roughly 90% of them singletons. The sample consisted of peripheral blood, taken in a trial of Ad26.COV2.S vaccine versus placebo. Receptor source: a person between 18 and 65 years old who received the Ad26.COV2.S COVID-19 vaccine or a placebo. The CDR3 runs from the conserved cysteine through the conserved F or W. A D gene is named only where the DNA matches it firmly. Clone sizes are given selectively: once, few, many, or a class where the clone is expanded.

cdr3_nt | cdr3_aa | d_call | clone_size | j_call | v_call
TGTGCCAGCAGTGAAGCCATCCGGGGCTCCTTTGGCTACACCTTC | CASSEAIRGSFGYTF | - | - | TRBJ1-2 | TRBV6-1
TGTGCTAGTGGTTTGGTAATGGGACAGAAGAGCAATCAGCCCCAGCATTTT | CASGLVMGQKSNQPQHF | TRBD1 | - | TRBJ1-5 | TRBV12-5
TGTGCCAGCTGGTTAGGAAATGAAAAACTGTTTTTT | CASWLGNEKLFF | - | - | TRBJ1-4 | TRBV6-6
TGTGCCAGCAGCCAGATAATAGGGTCCGAGCAGTACTTC | CASSQIIGSEQYF | - | - | TRBJ2-7 | TRBV7-3
TGTGCCAGCAGCTTAGATACCTCCGACAGGGGTGAATTCTACGAGCAGTACTTC | CASSLDTSDRGEFYEQYF | TRBD1 | - | TRBJ2-7 | TRBV11-2
TGCGCCAGCAGCCAAGGGCGGGGGACAGGGGTCAACACCGGGGAGCTGTTTTTT | CASSQGRGTGVNTGELFF | TRBD1 | - | TRBJ2-2 | TRBV4-3
TGTGCCTGGGGGGGGAACACCGGGGAGCTGTTTTTT | CAWGGNTGELFF | - | - | TRBJ2-2 | TRBV30
TGTGCCAGCAGCGCCCACGACAACAATGAGCAGTTCTTC | CASSAHDNNEQFF | - | many | TRBJ2-1 | TRBV9
TGTGCCAGCAGCCAAGGTGTTGGGGGGAACCCCGAAAAATACGAGCAGTACTTC | CASSQGVGGNPEKYEQYF | - | - | TRBJ2-7 | TRBV4-2
TGTGCCAGCTCACCAATTAAGGAGACCATGAACACTGAAGCTTTCTTT | CASSPIKETMNTEAFF | - | - | TRBJ1-1 | TRBV18
TGTGCCAGCAGTTTAAGAGTCCACATAGCGGGAACCGGGGAGCTGTTTTTT | CASSLRVHIAGTGELFF | TRBD2 | - | TRBJ2-2 | TRBV27
TGTGCCAGCTCACCAGGCCAGGGGGCCGGGGAGCTGTTTTTT | CASSPGQGAGELFF | TRBD1 | - | TRBJ2-2 | TRBV18
TGTGCCAGCAGCCCCTACAGGGTTACTAATGAAAAACTGTTTTTT | CASSPYRVTNEKLFF | - | - | TRBJ1-4 | TRBV7-9
TGTGCCAGCAGTTTGCAACAGGGTCTATTCTACGAGCAGTACTTC | CASSLQQGLFYEQYF | - | - | TRBJ2-7 | TRBV28
TGTGCCAGCAGCCAAGTTTCGGCAGATACGCAGTATTTT | CASSQVSADTQYF | - | - | TRBJ2-3 | TRBV3-1/TRBV3-2
TGTGCTAGTGCCATGAACACTGAAGCTTTCTTT | CASAMNTEAFF | - | - | TRBJ1-1 | TRBV12-5
TGTGCCAGCAGCGTTGGCGGGGGGGGCGGTTCATCCGAAAATAATGAAAAACTGTTTTTT | CASSVGGGGGSSENNEKLFF | - | once | TRBJ1-4 | TRBV28
TGCGCCAGCAGCCACACTAATCGGGGTGATACTGAAGCTTTCTTT | CASSHTNRGDTEAFF | - | - | TRBJ1-1 | TRBV4-3
TGTGCCAGCAGCGCAACCGCCCCTCTTGGCTATTCACCCCTCCACTTT | CASSATAPLGYSPLHF | - | - | TRBJ1-6 | TRBV5-8
TGCAGCGTGTTCGGGGCGGGGAATACGTACAATGAGCAGTTCTTC | CSVFGAGNTYNEQFF | - | - | TRBJ2-1 | TRBV29-1
TGCGCCAGCAGCTTAAGCAGGCTAAATGAAAAACTGTTTTTT | CASSLSRLNEKLFF | - | - | TRBJ1-4 | TRBV5-1
TGTGCCAGCAGACAGGGAAACACCGGGGAGCTGTTTTTT | CASRQGNTGELFF | - | - | TRBJ2-2 | TRBV7-8
TGTGCCAGCAGCGTAGTAGGGACAGGGCTCTACAATGAGCAGTTCTTC | CASSVVGTGLYNEQFF | TRBD1 | - | TRBJ2-1 | TRBV9
TGTGCCAGCAGTTTATTCCCAGATACGCAGTATTTT | CASSLFPDTQYF | - | once | TRBJ2-3 | TRBV27
TGTGCCAGCAGCCCTCCCTCGGGCCGATCGAGTGGGCAGTACTTC | CASSPPSGRSSGQYF | - | - | TRBJ2-7 | TRBV27
TGTGCCTGGAGAAATGGACTAACAAGATACCAAAGCTCCTACGAGCAGTACTTC | CAWRNGLTRYQSSYEQYF | - | - | TRBJ2-7 | TRBV30
TGTGCCACCAGCTTCTGGGGAGGGAATCAGCCCCAGCATTTT | CATSFWGGNQPQHF | - | - | TRBJ1-5 | TRBV15
TGTGCCAGCAGTTTATCGCCTCAGACAGCGTACGAGCAGTACTTC | CASSLSPQTAYEQYF | - | few | TRBJ2-7 | TRBV27
TGTGCCAGCAGTTTAGCGCGCACAGATACGCAGTATTTT | CASSLARTDTQYF | - | - | TRBJ2-3 | TRBV12-3/TRBV12-4
TGTGCCAGCGGATCTGACAGGACCCCCTACGAGCAGTACTTC | CASGSDRTPYEQYF | - | - | TRBJ2-7 | TRBV6-5
TGTGCCAGCAGTTTAACAGGGGTGGTAAACACTGAAGCTTTCTTT | CASSLTGVVNTEAFF | TRBD1 | once | TRBJ1-1 | TRBV7-2